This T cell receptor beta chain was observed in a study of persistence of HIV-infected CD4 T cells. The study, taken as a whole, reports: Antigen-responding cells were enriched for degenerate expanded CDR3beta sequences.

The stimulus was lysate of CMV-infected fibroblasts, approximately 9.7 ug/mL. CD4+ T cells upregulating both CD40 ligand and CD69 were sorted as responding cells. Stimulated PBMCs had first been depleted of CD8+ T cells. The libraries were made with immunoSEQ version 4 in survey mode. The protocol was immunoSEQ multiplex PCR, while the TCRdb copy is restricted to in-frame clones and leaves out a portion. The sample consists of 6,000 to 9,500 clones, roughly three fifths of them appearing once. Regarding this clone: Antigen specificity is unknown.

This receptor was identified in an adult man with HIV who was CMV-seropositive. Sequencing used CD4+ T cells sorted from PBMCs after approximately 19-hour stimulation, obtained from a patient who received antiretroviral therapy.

As DNA, the CDR3 is TGTGCCAGCAGCCAAGAAGGCGTCGCGGGCAGGGATACGCAGTATTTT. Translation gives CASSQEGVAGRDTQYF. The chain employs TRBV3-1 (or the pseudogene TRBV3-2) and TRBJ2-3; TRBD2 is a possible D gene (5 bases). The V end was cut by 0 bases, the J end by 6 bases, with 16 bases between. The CDR3 sequence is 16 residues long. Germline CDR1 and CDR2: LGHDT and YNNKEL (reference sequence).